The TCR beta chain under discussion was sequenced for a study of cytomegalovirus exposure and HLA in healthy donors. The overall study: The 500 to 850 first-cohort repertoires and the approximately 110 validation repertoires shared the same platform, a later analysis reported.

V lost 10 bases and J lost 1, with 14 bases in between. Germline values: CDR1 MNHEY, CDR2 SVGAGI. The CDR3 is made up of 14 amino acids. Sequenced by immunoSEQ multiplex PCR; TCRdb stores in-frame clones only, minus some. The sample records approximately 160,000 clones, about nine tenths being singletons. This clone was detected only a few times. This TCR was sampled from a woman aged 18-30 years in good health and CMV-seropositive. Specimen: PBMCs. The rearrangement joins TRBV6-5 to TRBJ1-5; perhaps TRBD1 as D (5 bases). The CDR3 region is CATRGEGSNQPQHF. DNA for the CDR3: TGTGCCACCAGAGGGGAGGGGAGCAATCAGCCCCAGCATTTT.